This is a list of T cell receptor beta chains from one sample in a study of T cells in localized non-small cell lung cancer. Repertoires were generated with immunoSEQ multiplex PCR, while TCRdb's copy carries only in-frame clones and drops some. Among 61,000 or so clones listed, around 86% were seen once. The specimen comprised peripheral blood, sampled before any cancer treatment. The source of these receptors is a woman between 40 and 69 years old with stage I lung adenocarcinoma. CDR3s include the opening cysteine and the closing phenylalanine or tryptophan. The D gene is left open where the match is weak. Only some rows state a clone size, as once, few, many or a class for expanded clones.

clone size,V gene,J gene,D gene,CDR3 DNA,CDR3 protein
-,TRBV7-2,TRBJ1-1,-,TGTGCCAGCAGCTTAGTGAGCGGGGCCCACACTGAAGCTTTCTTT,CASSLVSGAHTEAFF
-,TRBV5-4,TRBJ1-2,-,TGTGCCAGCAGCTCCAACAACGGAGCCCTCTATGGCTACACCTTC,CASSSNNGALYGYTF
once,TRBV28,TRBJ1-5,TRBD1,TGTGCCAGCAGTTCTGGACAGGGTCGGCAGCCCCAGCATTTT,CASSSGQGRQPQHF
-,TRBV7-9,TRBJ2-3,-,TGTGCCAGCAGTGGCGGAGAGGATACGCAGTATTTT,CASSGGEDTQYF
-,TRBV27,TRBJ1-2,TRBD1,TGTGCCAGCAGCCGAACAGGGGGCTATGGCTACACCTTC,CASSRTGGYGYTF
few,TRBV9,TRBJ2-7,TRBD2,TGTGCCAGCAGCGTAGCAGCCCAGCGGGGAAACGAGCAGTACTTC,CASSVAAQRGNEQYF
-,TRBV2,TRBJ1-2,TRBD1,TGTGCCAGCAGGGGCTACGACAGGGGTTTAGGCTACACCTTC,CASRGYDRGLGYTF
few,TRBV5-8,TRBJ2-2,TRBD1,TGTGCCAGCAGCTTTGGGACAGTAGTTACCGGGGAGCTGTTTTTT,CASSFGTVVTGELFF
-,TRBV5-1,TRBJ2-5,-,TGCGCCAGCAGACGCGCCGGAGAGACCCAGTACTTC,CASRRAGETQYF
-,TRBV4-3,TRBJ1-4,-,TGCGCCAGCAGCCAGGGAGGAGGCAGAAATGAAAAACTGTTTTTT,CASSQGGGRNEKLFF
few,TRBV6-5,TRBJ1-5,-,TGTGCCAGCAGACCTGGACAGAGTCACCAGCCCCAGCATTTT,CASRPGQSHQPQHF
once,TRBV28,TRBJ2-5,TRBD1,TGTGCCAGCTCTTCCCCCGGGACAGGGACCCAGACCCAGTACTTC,CASSSPGTGTQTQYF
-,TRBV7-9,TRBJ1-4,TRBD1,TGTGCCAGCAGCTTAGGGACAGGGGTTGAAAAACTGTTTTTT,CASSLGTGVEKLFF
-,TRBV7-2,TRBJ1-2,-,TGTGCCAGCAGCTTAGGGGAGGGCTACTATGGCTACACCTTC,CASSLGEGYYGYTF
-,TRBV5-4,TRBJ1-2,-,TGTGCCAGCAGCTTTTATCAGGGGAACTATGGCTACACCTTC,CASSFYQGNYGYTF
-,TRBV11-3,TRBJ2-5,-,TGTGCCAGCAGGTTCTGGGCCGCTCCACAAGAGACCCAGTACTTC,CASRFWAAPQETQYF
-,TRBV5-4,TRBJ1-2,-,TGTGCCAGCAGCTTGGACCACTACTATGGCTACACCTTC,CASSLDHYYGYTF
-,TRBV4-3,TRBJ1-3,-,TGCGCCAGCAGCCAAGTTTCGGGGGCAGGGATACCCCTCTCTGGAAACACCATATATTTT,CASSQVSGAGIPLSGNTIYF